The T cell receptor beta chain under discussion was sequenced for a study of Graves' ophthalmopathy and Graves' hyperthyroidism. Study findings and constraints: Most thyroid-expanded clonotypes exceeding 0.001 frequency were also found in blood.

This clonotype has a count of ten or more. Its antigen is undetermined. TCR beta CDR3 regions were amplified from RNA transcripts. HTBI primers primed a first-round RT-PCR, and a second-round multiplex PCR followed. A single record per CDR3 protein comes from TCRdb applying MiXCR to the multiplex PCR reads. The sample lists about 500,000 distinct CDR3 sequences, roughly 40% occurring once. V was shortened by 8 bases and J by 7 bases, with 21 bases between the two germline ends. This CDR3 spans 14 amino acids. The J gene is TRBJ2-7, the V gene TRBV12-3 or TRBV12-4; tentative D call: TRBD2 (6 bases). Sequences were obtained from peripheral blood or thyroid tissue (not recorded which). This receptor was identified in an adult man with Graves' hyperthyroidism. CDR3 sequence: CASRPPGDVSEQYF. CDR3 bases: TGTGCCAGCCGCCCCCCGGGGGACGTCAGTGAGCAGTACTTC.